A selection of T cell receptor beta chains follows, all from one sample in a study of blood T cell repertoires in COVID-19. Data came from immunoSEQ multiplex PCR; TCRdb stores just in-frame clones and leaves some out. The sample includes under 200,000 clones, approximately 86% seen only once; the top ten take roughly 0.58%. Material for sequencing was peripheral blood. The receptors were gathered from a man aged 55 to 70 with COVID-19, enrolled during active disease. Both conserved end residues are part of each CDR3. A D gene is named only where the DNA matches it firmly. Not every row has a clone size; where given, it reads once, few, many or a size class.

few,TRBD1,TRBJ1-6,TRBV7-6,CASSLQGQGGSPLHF,TGTGCCAGCAGCTTACAAGGACAGGGAGGTTCACCCCTCCACTTT
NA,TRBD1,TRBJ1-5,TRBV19,CASSSKGALGQPQHF,TGTGCCAGTAGTTCTAAGGGGGCGCTGGGACAGCCCCAGCATTTT
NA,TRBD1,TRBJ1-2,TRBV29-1,CSGGQSYGYTF,TGCAGCGGGGGACAGTCCTATGGCTACACCTTC
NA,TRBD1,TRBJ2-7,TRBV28,CASGITGDEQYF,TGTGCCAGCGGCATCACAGGGGACGAGCAGTACTTC
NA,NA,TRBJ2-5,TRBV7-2,CASSLAEALGETQYF,TGTGCCAGCAGCTTAGCGGAGGCTCTTGGGGAGACCCAGTACTTC
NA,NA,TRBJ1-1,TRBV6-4,CASRLQENTEAFF,TGTGCCAGCAGGCTACAGGAGAACACTGAAGCTTTCTTT
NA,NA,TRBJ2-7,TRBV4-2,CASSQDLVSSYEQYF,TGTGCCAGCAGCCAAGATTTAGTGAGCTCCTACGAGCAGTACTTC
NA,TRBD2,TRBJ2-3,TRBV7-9,CASSSGGAFSTDTQYF,TGTGCCAGCAGCTCGGGGGGGGCGTTTAGCACAGATACGCAGTATTTT
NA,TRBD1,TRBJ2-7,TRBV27,CASSEGDRGRVNEQYF,TGTGCCAGCAGTGAGGGGGACAGGGGCAGGGTTAACGAGCAGTACTTC
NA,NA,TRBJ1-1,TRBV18,CASSRLDSEAFF,TGTGCCAGCTCACGGCTCGACAGTGAAGCTTTCTTT
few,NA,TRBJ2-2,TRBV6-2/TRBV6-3,CASSYVGGATTGELFF,TGTGCCAGCAGTTACGTCGGCGGGGCTACTACCGGGGAGCTGTTTTTT
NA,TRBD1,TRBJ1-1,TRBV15,CATRDDRGNTEAFF,TGTGCCACCAGAGATGACAGGGGGAACACTGAAGCTTTCTTT
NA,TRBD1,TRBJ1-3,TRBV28,CASSQPGGNLNFGNTIYF,TGTGCCAGCAGCCAACCAGGGGGCAATTTGAATTTTGGAAACACCATATATTTT
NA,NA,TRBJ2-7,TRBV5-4,CASSLDAGPYEQYF,TGTGCCAGCAGCTTGGATGCAGGTCCCTACGAGCAGTACTTC
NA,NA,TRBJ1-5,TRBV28,CASSFPDQPQHF,TGTGCCAGCAGTTTCCCAGATCAGCCCCAGCATTTT
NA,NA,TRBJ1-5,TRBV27,CASSLHIPDQPQHF,TGTGCCAGCAGTTTACACATCCCCGATCAGCCCCAGCATTTT
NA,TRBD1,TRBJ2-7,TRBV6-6,CASRPMGQGANEQYF,TGTGCCAGCAGGCCGATGGGACAGGGGGCAAACGAGCAGTACTTC
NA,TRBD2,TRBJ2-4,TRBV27,CASRPTSGAAKNIQYF,TGTGCCAGCAGACCTACTAGCGGAGCAGCCAAAAACATTCAGTACTTC
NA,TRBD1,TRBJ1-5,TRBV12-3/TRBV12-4,CASTSDRVQPQHF,TGTGCCAGCACCTCAGACAGGGTCCAGCCCCAGCATTTT
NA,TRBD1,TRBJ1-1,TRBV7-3,CASSLDRGNTEAFF,TGTGCCAGCAGCTTAGACAGGGGGAACACTGAAGCTTTCTTT
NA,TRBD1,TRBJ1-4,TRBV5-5,CASSLNPGTGNEKLFF,TGTGCCAGCAGCCTTAACCCCGGGACAGGGAATGAAAAACTGTTTTTT
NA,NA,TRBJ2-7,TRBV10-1,CASSVRIRYEQYF,TGCGCCAGCAGTGTGAGGATTCGCTACGAGCAGTACTTC